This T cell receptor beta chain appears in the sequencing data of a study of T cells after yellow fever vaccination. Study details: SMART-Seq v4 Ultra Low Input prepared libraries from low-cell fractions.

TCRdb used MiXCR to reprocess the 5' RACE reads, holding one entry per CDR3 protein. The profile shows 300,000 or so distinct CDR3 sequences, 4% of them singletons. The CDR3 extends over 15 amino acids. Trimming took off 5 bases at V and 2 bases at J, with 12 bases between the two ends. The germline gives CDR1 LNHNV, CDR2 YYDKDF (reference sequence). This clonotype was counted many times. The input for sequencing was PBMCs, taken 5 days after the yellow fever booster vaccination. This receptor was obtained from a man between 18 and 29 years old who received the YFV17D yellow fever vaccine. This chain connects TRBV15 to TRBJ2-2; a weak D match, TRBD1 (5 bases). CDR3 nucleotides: TGTGCCACCAGCGGACGGACACCTAACACCGGGGAGCTGTTTTTT. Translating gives CATSGRTPNTGELFF.